This TCR beta chain is from a study of T cells in Graves' hyperthyroidism and ophthalmopathy. RNA transcripts provided the source from which TCR beta CDR3 regions were amplified. HTBI primers were employed in a first-round RT-PCR of the TCR CDR3. TCRdb itself ran the multiplex PCR reads through MiXCR, one entry per CDR3 protein. The sample consists of fewer than 850,000 distinct CDR3 sequences, around 15% of them appearing once. This clonotype was seen at least ten times. Germline-derived CDR1 and CDR2 are SNHLY and FYNNEI. The CDR3 sequence is 15 residues long. J was trimmed by 6 bases and V by 7 bases; bases with no gene match: 9.

The sequence came from a man aged 45-65 years with Graves' hyperthyroidism. The sequenced material came from blood. V gene TRBV2 combines with J gene TRBJ1-6; TRBD1 matches 7 bases. CDR3 sequence reads: CASTPRTGFNSPLHF. Here the CDR3 DNA reads TGTGCCAGCACCCCTCGGACAGGCTTTAATTCACCCCTCCACTTT.